A single sample is the source of the 8 T cell receptor beta chains below, sequenced in a study of blood T cell repertoires in COVID-19. The assay was immunoSEQ multiplex PCR, and TCRdb's table has in-frame clones only and misses some. The table records about 100,000 clones, 84% of them present only once. Sequencing was performed on peripheral blood. These receptors came from a human donor in a cohort sampled during active COVID-19.

The rearrangement uses TRBV7-2 and TRBJ2-7, with 12 bases lining up with TRBD2. V trimming: 4 bases; J trimming: 3 bases; junction bases outside the gene matches: 4. This CDR3 contains 15 residues. Germline V gives CDR1 SGHTA, CDR2 FQGNSA. CDR3 nucleotides: TGTGCCAGCAGCTCGACTAGCGGGGGATACTACGAGCAGTACTTC. Protein sequence: CASSSTSGGYYEQYF.

The sample holds one count of this clone. The chain joins TRBV7-9 to TRBJ2-3; D is ambiguous. Between the trimmed V and J ends, which lost 5 bases and 6 bases, there was a span of 9 bases. Germline V CDR1 and CDR2: SEHNR, FQNEAQ (reference sequence). The CDR3 covers 12 residues. The CDR3 here is CASSPASDTQYF. In nucleotides, the CDR3 is TGTGCCAGCAGCCCAGCTAGTGATACGCAGTATTTT.

This chain uses TRBV2 with TRBJ1-3; tentatively, D is TRBD1 (6 bases). V was shortened by 5 bases and J by 0 bases, with 14 bases between the two germline ends. The germline V gene encodes CDR1 SNHLY and CDR2 FYNNEI. The CDR3 spans 16 residues. Here the CDR3 reads CASSRDIPSSGNTIYF. CDR3 sequence (DNA): TGTGCCAGCAGTCGGGACATTCCTAGCTCTGGAAACACCATATATTTT.

J is TRBJ2-3 and V is TRBV6-2 or TRBV6-3, with 9 bases lining up with TRBD1. The germline V gene has CDR1 MNHEY and CDR2 SVGEGT. V shed 2 bases and J 5 bases; nucleotides not matched to a gene: 8. CDR3 length: 16 amino acids. Here the CDR3 reads CASSYQTGGKRDTQYF. The CDR3, as DNA: TGTGCCAGCAGTTACCAGACAGGGGGTAAACGAGATACGCAGTATTTT.

V gene TRBV5-4 combines with J gene TRBJ2-7; possibly TRBD1 for D (6 bases). The length of the CDR3 is 14 residues. V lost 0 bases and J lost 9, with 16 bases in between. Per the germline V gene, CDR1 is SGHNT and CDR2 is YYREEE (reference sequence). The CDR3 bases are TGTGCCAGCAGCTTGGGCGTCAGGGGAGAGAGGCAGTACTTC. This encodes CASSLGVRGERQYF.

This chain joins TRBV5-4 and TRBJ2-1, with TRBD1 identical over 10 bases. V lost 2 bases and J lost 2; bases outside the gene matches: 1. Germline CDR1 and CDR2: SGHNT and YYREEE (reference sequence). This CDR3 is 15 amino acids long. CDR3 loop: CASSLGQGAYNEQFF. DNA of the CDR3: TGTGCCAGCAGCTTAGGACAGGGGGCCTACAATGAGCAGTTCTTC.

The chain carries TRBV18 and TRBJ1-1; 8 bases are a match to TRBD1. CDR1 is KGHSH and CDR2 is LQKENI in the germline V gene. The V and J ends lost 6 bases and 1 base, in that order; junction bases with no gene match: 4. The CDR3 is 14 residues long. CDR3 amino acids: CASSQGQENTEAFF. CDR3 bases: TGTGCCAGCTCCCAGGGACAGGAGAACACTGAAGCTTTCTTT.

The rearrangement links TRBV2 to TRBJ2-5, with D possibly being TRBD2 (6 bases). Germline values: CDR1 SNHLY, CDR2 FYNNEI. The V gene lost 1 base and the J gene lost 5 bases, with 14 bases spanning the gap. The length of the CDR3 is 15 residues. Written as DNA, the CDR3 is TGTGCCAGCAGTGAAGAGGGACTCCCCGGGGAGACCCAGTACTTC. Encoded protein: CASSEEGLPGETQYF.